One T cell receptor (beta chain) is described in this entry. The antigen is undetermined. This sample was taken from a study of CD8+CD57+ T cells in acquired aplastic anemia. Overall study findings and caveats: Lower repertoire diversity than in total CD4+ and CD8+ pools was seen for CD8+CD57+ cells in patients.

For CDR3 and TCR beta VDJ profiling, genomic DNA was the template used. TCRdb analysed the reads with MiXCR anew, one entry per CDR3 protein. The table includes some 16,000 distinct CDR3 sequences, less than 45% detected once. Whoever was chosen for sequencing had shown CD8+CD57+ cell expansion by flow cytometry. CD8+CD57+ effector memory cells were also sequenced from about 15% of the 12 patients. The source of this sequence is a human donor with aplastic anemia. The sequenced material came from CD8+CD57+ T cells sorted from PBMCs. Subset in this sample: bead-enriched CD8+CD57+ effector memory T cells from SAA patients.

In DNA, the CDR3 is TGTGCCAGCAGACGAACCGGGCGTTATGGCTACACCTTC. Its translation is CASRRTGRYGYTF. The chain couples TRBV7-3 to TRBJ1-2; D not resolved. Trimming removed 6 bases from V and 5 bases from J, with 13 bases in between. The CDR3 length is 13 residues. Per germline, CDR1 SGHTA and CDR2 FQGTGA.